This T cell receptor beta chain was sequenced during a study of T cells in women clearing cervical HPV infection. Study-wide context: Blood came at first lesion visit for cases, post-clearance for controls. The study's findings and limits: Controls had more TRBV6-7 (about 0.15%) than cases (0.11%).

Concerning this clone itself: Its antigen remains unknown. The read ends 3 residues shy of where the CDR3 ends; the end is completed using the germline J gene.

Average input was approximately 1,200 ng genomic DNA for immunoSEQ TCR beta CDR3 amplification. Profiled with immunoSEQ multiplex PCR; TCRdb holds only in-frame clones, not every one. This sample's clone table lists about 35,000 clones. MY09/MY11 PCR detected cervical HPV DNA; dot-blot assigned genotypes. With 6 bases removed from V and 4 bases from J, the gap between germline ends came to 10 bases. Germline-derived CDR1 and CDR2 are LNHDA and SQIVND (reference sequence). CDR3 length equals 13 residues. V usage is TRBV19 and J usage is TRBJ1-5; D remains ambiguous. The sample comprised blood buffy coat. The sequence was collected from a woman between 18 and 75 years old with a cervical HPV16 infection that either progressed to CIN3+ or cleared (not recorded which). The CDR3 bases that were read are TGTGCCAGTAGCCGGTCTGGTAATCAGCCC. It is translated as CASSRSGNQP. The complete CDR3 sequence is CASSRSGNQPQHF.